This TCR beta chain derives from a study of response to subunit inactivated influenza vaccine. V was cut by 3 bases and J by 1 base, with 6 bases left in between. The CDR3 runs to 13 residues. The germline V gene has CDR1 DFQATT and CDR2 SNEGSKA (reference sequence). This clonotype has more than one count but fewer than ten. TCRdb redid the calling of the RT-PCR reads with MiXCR, one entry per CDR3 protein. The table records 500,000 to 550,000 distinct CDR3 sequences, less than 7.5% of them present only once. The origin of this receptor is a man aged 45 to 70 who received an inactivated influenza vaccine. V gene TRBV20-1 combines with J gene TRBJ2-2; D call uncertain. The material was PBMCs from blood, obtained roughly 24 months after vaccination. The CDR3 here is CSASFKNTGELFF. The CDR3 region has the DNA TGCAGTGCTAGCTTCAAGAACACCGGGGAGCTGTTTTTT.